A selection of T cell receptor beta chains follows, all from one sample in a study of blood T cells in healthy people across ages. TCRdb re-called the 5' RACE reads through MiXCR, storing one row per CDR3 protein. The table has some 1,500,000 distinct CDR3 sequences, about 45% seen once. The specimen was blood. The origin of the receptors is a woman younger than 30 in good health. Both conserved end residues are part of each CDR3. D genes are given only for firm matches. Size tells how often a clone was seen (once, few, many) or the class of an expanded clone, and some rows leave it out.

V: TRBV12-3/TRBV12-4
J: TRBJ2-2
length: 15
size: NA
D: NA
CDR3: CASSLLRSGTGELFF
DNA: TGTGCCAGCAGTTTACTGCGGTCGGGCACCGGGGAGCTGTTTTTT

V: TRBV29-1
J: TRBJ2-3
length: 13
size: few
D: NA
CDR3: CSVEFGWPGAQYF
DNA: TGCAGCGTTGAATTTGGATGGCCTGGTGCGCAGTATTTT

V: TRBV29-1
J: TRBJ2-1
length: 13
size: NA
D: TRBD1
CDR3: CSVEGDRYNEQFF
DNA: TGCAGCGTTGAGGGGGACAGGTACAATGAGCAGTTCTTC

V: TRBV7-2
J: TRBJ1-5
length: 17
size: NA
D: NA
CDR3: CASSLEMAGFSNQPQHF
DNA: TGTGCCAGCAGCTTAGAGATGGCAGGTTTCAGCAATCAGCCCCAGCATTTT

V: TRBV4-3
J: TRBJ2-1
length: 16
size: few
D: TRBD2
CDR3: CASSQVVSGSGNEQFF
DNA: TGCGCCAGCAGCCAAGTGGTTAGCGGGAGCGGCAATGAGCAGTTCTTC

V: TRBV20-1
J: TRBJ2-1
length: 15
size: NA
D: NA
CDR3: CSASSGAPLESEQFF
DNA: TGCAGTGCTAGTTCTGGGGCCCCCCTAGAGAGTGAGCAGTTCTTC

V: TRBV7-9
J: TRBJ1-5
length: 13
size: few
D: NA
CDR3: CASSLPGNQPQHF
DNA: TGTGCCAGCAGTCTCCCCGGCAATCAGCCCCAGCATTTT

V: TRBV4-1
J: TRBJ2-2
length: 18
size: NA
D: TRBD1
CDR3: CASSQALIRTGATGELFF
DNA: TGCGCCAGCAGCCAAGCCCTAATAAGGACAGGGGCCACCGGGGAGCTGTTTTTT

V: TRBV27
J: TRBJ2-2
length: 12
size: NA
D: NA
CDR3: CASSFSAGALFF
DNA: TGTGCCAGCAGCTTCTCCGCAGGAGCCCTGTTTTTT

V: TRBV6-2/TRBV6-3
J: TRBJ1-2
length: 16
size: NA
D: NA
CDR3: CASTRGGLTSNYGYTF
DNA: TGTGCCAGCACCCGGGGAGGACTCACTTCTAACTATGGCTACACCTTC

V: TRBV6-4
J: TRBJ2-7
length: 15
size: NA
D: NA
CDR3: CASSEGPGPYNEQYF
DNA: TGTGCCAGCAGTGAGGGTCCAGGGCCCTACAATGAGCAGTACTTC

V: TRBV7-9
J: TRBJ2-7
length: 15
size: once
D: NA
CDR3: CASSLGAPGYNEQYF
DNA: TGTGCCAGCAGCTTAGGGGCGCCGGGATACAATGAGCAGTACTTC

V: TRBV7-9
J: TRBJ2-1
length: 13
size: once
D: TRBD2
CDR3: CASLAGAPNEQFF
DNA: TGCGCCAGCCTAGCGGGGGCCCCTAATGAGCAGTTCTTC

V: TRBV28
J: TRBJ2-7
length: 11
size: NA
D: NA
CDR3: CASSLRWEQYF
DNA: TGTGCCAGCAGTCTCCGGTGGGAGCAGTACTTC

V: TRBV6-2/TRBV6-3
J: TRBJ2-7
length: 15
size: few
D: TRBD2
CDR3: CASTDGLAGGYEQYF
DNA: TGTGCCAGCACCGACGGACTAGCGGGAGGTTACGAGCAGTACTTC

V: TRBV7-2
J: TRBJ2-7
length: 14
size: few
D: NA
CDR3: CASSLERLSYEQYF
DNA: TGTGCCAGCAGCTTAGAACGTCTGTCCTACGAGCAGTACTTC

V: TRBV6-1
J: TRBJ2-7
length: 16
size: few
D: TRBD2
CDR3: CASREGAAGKTYEQYF
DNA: TGTGCCAGCCGAGAAGGGGCAGCGGGGAAAACTTACGAGCAGTACTTC

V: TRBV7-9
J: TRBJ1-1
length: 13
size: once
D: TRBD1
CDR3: CASSRTGLTEAFF
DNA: TGTGCCAGCAGCCGGACAGGGCTCACTGAAGCTTTCTTT

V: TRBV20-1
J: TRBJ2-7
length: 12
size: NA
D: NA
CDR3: CSAKGAVHEQYF
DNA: TGCAGTGCTAAAGGCGCGGTCCACGAGCAGTACTTC

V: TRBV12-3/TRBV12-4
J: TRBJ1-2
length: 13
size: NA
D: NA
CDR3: CASSLISGGGYTF
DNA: TGTGCCAGCAGCCTCATATCCGGCGGGGGCTACACCTTC

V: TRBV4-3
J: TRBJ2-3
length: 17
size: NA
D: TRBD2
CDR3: CAGSQDRTSGSTDTQYF
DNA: TGCGCCGGCAGCCAAGATCGGACTAGCGGGAGCACAGATACGCAGTATTTT

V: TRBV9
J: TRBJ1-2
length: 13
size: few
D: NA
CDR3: CASSVLDSYGYTF
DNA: TGTGCCAGCAGCGTATTAGACAGCTATGGCTACACCTTC

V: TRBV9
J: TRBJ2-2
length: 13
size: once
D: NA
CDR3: CGSGDPNTGELFF
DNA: TGTGGAAGCGGCGATCCGAACACCGGGGAGCTGTTTTTT

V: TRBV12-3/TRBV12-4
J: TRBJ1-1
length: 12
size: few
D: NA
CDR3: CASMLQEGKAFF
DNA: TGTGCCAGCATGTTACAGGAGGGTAAAGCTTTCTTT

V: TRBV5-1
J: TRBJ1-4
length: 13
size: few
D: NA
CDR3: CASSPSAAEKLFF
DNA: TGCGCCAGCAGCCCCTCGGCGGCTGAAAAACTGTTTTTT

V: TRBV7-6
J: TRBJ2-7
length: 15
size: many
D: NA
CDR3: CASSLDAGTLYEQYF
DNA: TGTGCCAGCAGCTTAGATGCCGGCACCCTCTACGAGCAGTACTTC

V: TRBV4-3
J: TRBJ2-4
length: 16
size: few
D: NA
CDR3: CASSQESPSAKNIQYF
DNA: TGCGCCAGCAGCCAAGAAAGTCCCTCCGCCAAAAACATTCAGTACTTC

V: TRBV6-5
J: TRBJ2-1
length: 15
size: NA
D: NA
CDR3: CASSRRDSGAHEQFF
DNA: TGTGCCAGCAGTCGCCGGGACTCCGGGGCGCATGAGCAGTTCTTC

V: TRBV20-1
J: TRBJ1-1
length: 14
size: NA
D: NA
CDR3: CSARGTVPNTEAFF
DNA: TGCAGTGCTAGAGGAACAGTTCCAAACACTGAAGCTTTCTTT

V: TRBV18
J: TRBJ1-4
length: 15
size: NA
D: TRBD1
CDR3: CASSTIRGQEEKLFF
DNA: TGTGCCAGCTCAACAATCAGGGGGCAGGAAGAAAAACTGTTTTTT

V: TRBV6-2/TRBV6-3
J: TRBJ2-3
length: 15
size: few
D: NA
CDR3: CASRGDRSNTDTQYF
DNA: TGTGCCAGCAGGGGAGACAGATCTAACACAGATACGCAGTATTTT

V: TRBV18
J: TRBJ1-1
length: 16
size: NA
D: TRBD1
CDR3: CASSADRGRGNTEAFF
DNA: TGTGCCAGCTCAGCTGACAGGGGGCGCGGGAACACTGAAGCTTTCTTT

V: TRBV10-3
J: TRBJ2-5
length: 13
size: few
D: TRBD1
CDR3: CAIRTGGTETQYF
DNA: TGTGCCATCAGGACAGGGGGCACGGAGACCCAGTACTTC

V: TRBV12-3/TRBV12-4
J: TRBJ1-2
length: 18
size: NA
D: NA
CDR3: CASSSWVGGRGRNYGYTF
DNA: TGTGCCAGCAGTTCCTGGGTTGGCGGCAGAGGTCGTAATTATGGCTACACCTTC

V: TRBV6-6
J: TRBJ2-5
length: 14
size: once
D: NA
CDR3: CASSYAVGGETQYF
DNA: TGTGCCAGCAGTTACGCAGTGGGTGGGGAGACCCAGTACTTC

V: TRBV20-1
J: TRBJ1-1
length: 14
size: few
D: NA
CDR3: CSAKWGGMNTEAFF
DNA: TGCAGTGCTAAGTGGGGCGGAATGAACACTGAAGCTTTCTTT

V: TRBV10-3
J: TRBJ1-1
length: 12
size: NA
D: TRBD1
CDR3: CAISMDRAEAFF
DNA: TGTGCCATCAGTATGGACAGGGCTGAAGCTTTCTTT

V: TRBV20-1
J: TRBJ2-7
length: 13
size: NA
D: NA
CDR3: CSAIVEQGYEQYF
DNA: TGCAGTGCTATCGTAGAACAGGGCTACGAGCAGTACTTC

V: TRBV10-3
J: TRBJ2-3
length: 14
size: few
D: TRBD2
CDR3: CAISASGSTDTQYF
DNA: TGTGCCATCAGCGCTAGCGGCAGCACAGATACGCAGTATTTT

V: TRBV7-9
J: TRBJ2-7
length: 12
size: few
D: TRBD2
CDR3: CASRSGEIEQYF
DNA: TGTGCCAGCAGGAGCGGGGAAATTGAGCAGTACTTC

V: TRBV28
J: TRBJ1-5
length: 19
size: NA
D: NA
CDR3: CASSLTGTPSLYSNQPQHF
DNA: TGTGCCAGCAGTTTAACCGGGACACCCAGCCTTTATAGCAATCAGCCCCAGCATTTT

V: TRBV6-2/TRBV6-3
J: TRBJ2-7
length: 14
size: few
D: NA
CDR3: CASSSRDLLSEQYF
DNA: TGTGCCAGCAGTTCTCGGGACCTCCTAAGCGAGCAGTACTTC

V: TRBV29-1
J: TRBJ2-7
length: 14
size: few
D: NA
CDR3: CSVDLGLASYEQYF
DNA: TGCAGCGTTGACCTCGGTTTAGCTTCCTACGAGCAGTACTTC

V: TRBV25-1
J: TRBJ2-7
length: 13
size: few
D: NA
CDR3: CASSESGLYEQYF
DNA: TGTGCCAGCAGTGAAAGCGGTCTCTACGAGCAGTACTTC

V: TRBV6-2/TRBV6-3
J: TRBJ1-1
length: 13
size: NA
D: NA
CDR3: CASSPTGLPEAFF
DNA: TGTGCCAGCAGCCCAACGGGCCTCCCTGAAGCTTTCTTT

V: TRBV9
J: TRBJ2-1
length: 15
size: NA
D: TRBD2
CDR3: CASSGGRGGMSEQFF
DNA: TGTGCCAGCAGCGGGGGGCGGGGGGGCATGAGTGAGCAGTTCTTC

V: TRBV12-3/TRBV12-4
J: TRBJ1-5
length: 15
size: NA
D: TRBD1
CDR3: CASSFGGQGAQPQHF
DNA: TGTGCCAGCAGTTTTGGCGGACAGGGGGCACAGCCCCAGCATTTT

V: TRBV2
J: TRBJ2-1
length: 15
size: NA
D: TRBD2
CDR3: CASSDGGGRRNEQFF
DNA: TGTGCCAGCAGTGACGGCGGCGGGAGGAGGAATGAGCAGTTCTTC

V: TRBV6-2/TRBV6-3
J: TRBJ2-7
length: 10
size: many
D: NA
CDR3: CASSSHEQYF
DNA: TGTGCCAGCAGTTCCCACGAGCAGTACTTC

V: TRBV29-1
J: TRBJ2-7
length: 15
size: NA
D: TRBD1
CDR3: CSINHRGPLYNEQYF
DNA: TGCAGCATAAACCACAGGGGGCCCCTTTACAATGAGCAGTACTTC

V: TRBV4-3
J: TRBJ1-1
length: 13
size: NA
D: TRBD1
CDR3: CASSQGGTGRTFF
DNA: TGCGCCAGCAGCCAAGGAGGGACAGGGAGAACTTTCTTT